Listed below are T cell receptor beta chains from one sample, sequenced in a study of blood T cells in healthy people across ages. TCRdb fed the 5' RACE reads into MiXCR, producing one record per CDR3 protein. This sample has about 800,000 distinct CDR3 sequences, with nearly 60% found just once. Material for sequencing was blood. The origin of the receptors is a man in his thirties or forties in good health. CDR3s leave out the opening cysteine and the closing phenylalanine or tryptophan. Fields, in order: V gene, J gene, clone size, CDR3 protein. For some rows the clone size is stated as once, few or many, or as a class when expanded; others skip it.

TRBV7-9	TRBJ2-1	-	ASRGAVNNEQF
TRBV30	TRBJ2-1	-	AWSTSGRTSYNEQF
TRBV11-2	TRBJ1-2	-	ASSAASGYGYT
TRBV20-1	TRBJ1-5	-	SARPGEGQPQH
TRBV6-5	TRBJ2-7	-	ASRQWRGEQY
TRBV12-3/TRBV12-4	TRBJ2-3	-	ANSSSGQGAFTDTQY
TRBV25-1	TRBJ1-4	few	ASRALRDRGVRTNEKLF
TRBV6-2/TRBV6-3	TRBJ2-3	-	ASTQWAGVADTQY
TRBV7-3	TRBJ2-5	-	ASSLNRGGAIGTSGQETQY
TRBV29-1	TRBJ1-2	-	SVDDSGTLYGYGYT
TRBV29-1	TRBJ2-3	few	SVAGTGFSPDTQY
TRBV3-1	TRBJ2-3	-	ASSQDLRWDTQY
TRBV27	TRBJ2-6	few	ASKVSGANVLT
TRBV30	-	-	ACTTELAGEQY
TRBV4-3	TRBJ1-2	-	ASSQDRRLGGYGYT
TRBV19	TRBJ2-3	-	ASSVGLAGRTDTQY
TRBV20-1	TRBJ2-3	-	SALPGLLEEIGTDTQY
TRBV9	TRBJ2-3	-	ASSVVTGGTDTQY
TRBV12-3/TRBV12-4	TRBJ1-2	-	ASSLGAPAGFGYT
TRBV20-1	TRBJ2-5	few	SAGTGNQETQY
TRBV7-2	-	once	ASSLDRPVRRETQY
TRBV6-5	TRBJ1-2	-	ASGRPAPGNGYT
TRBV4-3	TRBJ2-3	-	ASSQGTSGHTDTQY
TRBV7-8	-	-	ASRGGLALETQY
TRBV5-1	TRBJ2-1	-	ASSFSSGRAQEQF
TRBV7-8	TRBJ2-1	few	ASSSTIFNEQF
TRBV25-1	-	once	ASQKNYEQY
TRBV20-1	TRBJ1-2	-	SAMKDLNYGYT
TRBV10-3	TRBJ2-2	-	AISERDRTTGELF
TRBV27	TRBJ1-2	-	ASSPQVLLGGYT
TRBV7-2	TRBJ2-4	-	ASSLLPGQGINIQY
TRBV12-3/TRBV12-4	TRBJ2-7	-	ASSFDSLSYEQY
TRBV7-2	TRBJ2-7	-	ASSLGARGTGLAEQY
TRBV5-1	TRBJ2-7	few	ASSTLLAEGHEQY
TRBV6-4	TRBJ2-1	-	ASSDSDVNEQF
TRBV7-2	TRBJ2-5	-	ASSLGTSTHQETQY
TRBV6-2/TRBV6-3	TRBJ2-1	-	ASSYSFSGSNEQF
TRBV7-2	TRBJ2-3	few	ASSPVYRDRAAYTQY
TRBV20-1	TRBJ2-1	-	SASGSPVTSGSSPGGGEQF